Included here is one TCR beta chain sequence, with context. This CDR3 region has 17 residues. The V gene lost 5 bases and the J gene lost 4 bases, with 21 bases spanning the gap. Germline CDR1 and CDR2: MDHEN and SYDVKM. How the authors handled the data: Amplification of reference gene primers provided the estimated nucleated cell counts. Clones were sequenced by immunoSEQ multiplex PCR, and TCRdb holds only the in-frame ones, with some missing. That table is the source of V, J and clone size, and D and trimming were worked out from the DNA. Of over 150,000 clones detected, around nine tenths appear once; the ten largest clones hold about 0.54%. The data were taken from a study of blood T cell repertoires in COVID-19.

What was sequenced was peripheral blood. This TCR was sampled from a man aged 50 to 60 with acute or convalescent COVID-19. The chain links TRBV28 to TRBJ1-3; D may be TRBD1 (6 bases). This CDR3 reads CASSSTFGTTGGNTIYF. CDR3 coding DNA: TGTGCCAGCAGTAGTACCTTCGGGACAACGGGAGGAAACACCATATATTTT. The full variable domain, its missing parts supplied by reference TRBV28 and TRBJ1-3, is DVKVTQSSRYLVKRTGEKVFLECVQDMDHENMFWYRQDPGLGLRLIYFSYDVKMKEKGDIPEGYSVSREKKERFSLILESASTNQTSMYLCASSSTFGTTGGNTIYFGEGSWLTVV.